Listed below are T cell receptor beta chains from one sample, sequenced in a study of blood T cell repertoires in COVID-19. Repertoires were generated with immunoSEQ multiplex PCR, while TCRdb's copy carries only in-frame clones and drops some. This table holds some 300,000 clones, 70% to 90% found once. Sequencing was carried out using peripheral blood. Receptors were obtained from a woman aged 45-60 years with COVID-19, enrolled during active disease. CDR3s include the opening cysteine and the closing phenylalanine or tryptophan. The order of the fields is V gene, clone size, J gene, D gene, CDR3 DNA, CDR3 protein. A D gene is named only where the DNA matches it firmly. Size tells how often a clone was seen (once, few, many) or the class of an expanded clone, and some rows leave it out.

TRBV24-1	few	TRBJ1-1	NA	TGTGCCACCAGTGACCAGAAGAACACTGAAGCTTTCTTT	CATSDQKNTEAFF
TRBV29-1	NA	TRBJ2-5	TRBD1	TGCAGCGTTGGTGGACAGGGAAGGGAGACCCAGTACTTC	CSVGGQGRETQYF
TRBV3-1/TRBV3-2	once	TRBJ2-1	TRBD1	TGTGCCAGCAGCCAAGATGGGGGACAGGGGGCCCTGAGGTATGAGCAGTTCTTC	CASSQDGGQGALRYEQFF
TRBV12-3/TRBV12-4	NA	TRBJ2-1	NA	TGTGCCAGCAACGAGGAAGGCGATGAGCAGTTCTTC	CASNEEGDEQFF
TRBV19	NA	TRBJ1-1	TRBD1	TGTGCCAGTAGTCCCTGGGACAGGGGGCAGGGAAGGGCTTTCTTT	CASSPWDRGQGRAFF
TRBV13	NA	TRBJ2-7	TRBD1	TGTGCCAGCAGCTCGGGACAGGTGGGGGAGCAGTACTTC	CASSSGQVGEQYF
TRBV5-1	NA	TRBJ2-1	TRBD2	TGCGCCAGCAGCTTGGACGGGAGGGCCTCGGGTGAGCAGTTCTTC	CASSLDGRASGEQFF
TRBV19	NA	TRBJ2-2	TRBD2	TGTGCCAGTAGTAGTGGACTAGCGGGGAACACCGGGGAGCTGTTTTTT	CASSSGLAGNTGELFF
TRBV24-1	once	TRBJ2-7	NA	TGTGCCACCAGTGACCCGGAGGGTCCCTCCGAGCAGTACTTC	CATSDPEGPSEQYF
TRBV19	NA	TRBJ2-7	TRBD1	TGTGCCAGTAGTCGTCCGGGACAGGGCGACGAGCAGTACTTC	CASSRPGQGDEQYF
TRBV9	once	TRBJ1-1	NA	TGTGCCAGCAGCGTAGGGTCCGGGGAGCGGACTGAAGCTTTCTTT	CASSVGSGERTEAFF
TRBV19	NA	TRBJ2-1	TRBD2	TGTGCCAGTAGTATATCTCTAGCGGGAGTCAATGAGCAGTTCTTC	CASSISLAGVNEQFF
TRBV25-1	NA	TRBJ2-2	NA	TGTGCCAGCAGTGAAATTGGAACAGGTGACACCGGGGAGCTGTTTTTT	CASSEIGTGDTGELFF
TRBV6-1	NA	TRBJ2-7	NA	TGTGCCAGCAGTGAAATCGGGGTCGTACCCATCTACGAGCAGTACTTC	CASSEIGVVPIYEQYF